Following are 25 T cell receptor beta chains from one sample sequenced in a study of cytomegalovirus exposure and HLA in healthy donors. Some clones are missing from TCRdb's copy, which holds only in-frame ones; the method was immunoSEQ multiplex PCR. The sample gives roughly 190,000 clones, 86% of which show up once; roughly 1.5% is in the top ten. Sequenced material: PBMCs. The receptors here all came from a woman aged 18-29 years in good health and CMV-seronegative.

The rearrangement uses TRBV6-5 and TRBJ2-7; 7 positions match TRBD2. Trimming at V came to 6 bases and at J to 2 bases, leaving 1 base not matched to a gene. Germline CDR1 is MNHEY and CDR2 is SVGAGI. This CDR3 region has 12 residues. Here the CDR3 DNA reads TGTGCCAGCAGGCGGGGGACCTACGAGCAGTACTTC. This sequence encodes CASRRGTYEQYF.

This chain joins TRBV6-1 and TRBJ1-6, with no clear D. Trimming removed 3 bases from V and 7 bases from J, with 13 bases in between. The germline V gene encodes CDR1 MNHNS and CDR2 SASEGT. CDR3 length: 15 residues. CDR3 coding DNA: TGTGCCAGCAGTGATGCGGCGTATGAAAATTCACCCCTCCACTTT. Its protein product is CASSDAAYENSPLHF.

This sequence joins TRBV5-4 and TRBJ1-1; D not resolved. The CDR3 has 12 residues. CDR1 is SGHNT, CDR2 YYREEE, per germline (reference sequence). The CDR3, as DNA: TGTGCTCCCTGGGGAGCGAACACTGAAGCTTTCTTT. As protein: CAPWGANTEAFF.

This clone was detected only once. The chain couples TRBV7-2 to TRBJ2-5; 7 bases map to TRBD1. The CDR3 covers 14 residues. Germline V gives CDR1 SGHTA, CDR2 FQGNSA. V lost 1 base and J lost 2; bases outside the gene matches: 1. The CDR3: CASSLVRGQETQYF. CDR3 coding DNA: TGTGCCAGCAGCTTAGTCAGGGGGCAAGAGACCCAGTACTTC.

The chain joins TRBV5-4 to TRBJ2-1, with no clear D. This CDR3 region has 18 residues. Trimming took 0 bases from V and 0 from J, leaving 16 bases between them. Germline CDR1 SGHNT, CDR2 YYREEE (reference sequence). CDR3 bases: TGTGCCAGCAGCTTGGTCTCTCTCAGGCAGAGCTCCTACAATGAGCAGTTCTTC. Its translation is CASSLVSLRQSSYNEQFF.

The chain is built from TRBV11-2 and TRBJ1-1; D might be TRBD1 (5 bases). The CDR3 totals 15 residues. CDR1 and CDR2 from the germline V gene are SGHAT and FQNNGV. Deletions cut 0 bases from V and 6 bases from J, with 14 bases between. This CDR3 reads CASSLESGGRAEAFF. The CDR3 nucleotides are TGTGCCAGCAGCTTAGAATCAGGTGGCAGGGCTGAAGCTTTCTTT.

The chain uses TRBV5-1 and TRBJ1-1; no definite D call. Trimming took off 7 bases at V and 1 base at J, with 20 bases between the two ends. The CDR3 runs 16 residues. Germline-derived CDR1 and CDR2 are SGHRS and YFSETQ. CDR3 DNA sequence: TGCGCCAGCCTTGGTGGGGAGGGCAGGAGGAACACTGAAGCTTTCTTT. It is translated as CASLGGEGRRNTEAFF.

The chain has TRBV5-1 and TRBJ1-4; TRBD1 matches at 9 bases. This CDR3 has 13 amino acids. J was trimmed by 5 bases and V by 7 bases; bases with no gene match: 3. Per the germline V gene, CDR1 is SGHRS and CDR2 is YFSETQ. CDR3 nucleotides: TGCGCCAGCGCCGGGACAGGGAATGAAAAACTGTTTTTT. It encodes CASAGTGNEKLFF. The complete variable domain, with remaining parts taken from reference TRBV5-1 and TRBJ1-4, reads KAGVTQTPRYLIKTRGQQVTLSCSPISGHRSVSWYQQTPGQGLQFLFEYFSETQRNKGNFPGRFSGRQFSNSRSEMNVSTLELGDSALYLCASAGTGNEKLFFGSGTQLSVL.

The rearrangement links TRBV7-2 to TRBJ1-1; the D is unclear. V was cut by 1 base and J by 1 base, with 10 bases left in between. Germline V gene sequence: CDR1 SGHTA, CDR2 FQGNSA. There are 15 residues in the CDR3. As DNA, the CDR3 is TGTGCCAGCAGCTTAGATCACAGCACGAACACTGAAGCTTTCTTT. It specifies CASSLDHSTNTEAFF.

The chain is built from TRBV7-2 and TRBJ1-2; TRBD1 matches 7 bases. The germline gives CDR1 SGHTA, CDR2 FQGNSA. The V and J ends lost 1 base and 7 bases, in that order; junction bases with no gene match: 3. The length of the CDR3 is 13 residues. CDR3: CASSLGGGLGYTF. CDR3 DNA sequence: TGTGCCAGCAGCTTAGGAGGGGGCCTTGGCTACACCTTC.

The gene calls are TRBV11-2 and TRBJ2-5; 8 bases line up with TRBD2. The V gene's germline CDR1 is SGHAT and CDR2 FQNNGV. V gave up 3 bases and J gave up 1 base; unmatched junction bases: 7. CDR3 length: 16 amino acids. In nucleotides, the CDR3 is TGTGCCAGCAGCTTGCTTGGCGGGGGGCTCCAAGAGACCCAGTACTTC. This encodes CASSLLGGGLQETQYF.

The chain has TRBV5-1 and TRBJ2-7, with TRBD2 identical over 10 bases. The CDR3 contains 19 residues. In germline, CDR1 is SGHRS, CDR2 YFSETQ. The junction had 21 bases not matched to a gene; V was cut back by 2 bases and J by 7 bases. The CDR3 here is CASSFETGTSVIARGEQYF. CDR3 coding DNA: TGCGCCAGCAGCTTCGAGACCGGGACTAGCGTCATAGCCAGGGGGGAGCAGTACTTC.

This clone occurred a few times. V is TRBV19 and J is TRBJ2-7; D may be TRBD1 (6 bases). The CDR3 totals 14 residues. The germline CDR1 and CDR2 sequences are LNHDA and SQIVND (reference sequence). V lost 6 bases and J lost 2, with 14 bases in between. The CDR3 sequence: CASRPGHYTYEQYF. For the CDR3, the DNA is TGTGCCAGTAGACCGGGACACTATACCTACGAGCAGTACTTC. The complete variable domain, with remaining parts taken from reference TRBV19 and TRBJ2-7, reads DGGITQSPKYLFRKEGQNVTLSCEQNLNHDAMYWYRQDPGQGLRLIYYSQIVNDFQKGDIAEGYSVSREKKESFPLTVTSAQKNPTAFYLCASRPGHYTYEQYFGPGTRLTVT.

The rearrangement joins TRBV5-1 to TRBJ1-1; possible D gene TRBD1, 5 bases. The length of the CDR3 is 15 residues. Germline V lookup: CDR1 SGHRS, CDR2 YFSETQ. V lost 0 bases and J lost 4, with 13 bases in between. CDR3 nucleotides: TGCGCCAGCAGCTTGGGAGTCCAGGGTGGCACTGAAGCTTTCTTT. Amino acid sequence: CASSLGVQGGTEAFF.

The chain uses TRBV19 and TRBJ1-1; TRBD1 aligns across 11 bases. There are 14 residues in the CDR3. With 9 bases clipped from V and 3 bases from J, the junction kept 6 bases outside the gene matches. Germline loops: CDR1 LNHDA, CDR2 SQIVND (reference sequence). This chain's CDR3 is CASGTGGWDTEAFF. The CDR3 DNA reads TGTGCCAGCGGGACAGGGGGTTGGGACACTGAAGCTTTCTTT.

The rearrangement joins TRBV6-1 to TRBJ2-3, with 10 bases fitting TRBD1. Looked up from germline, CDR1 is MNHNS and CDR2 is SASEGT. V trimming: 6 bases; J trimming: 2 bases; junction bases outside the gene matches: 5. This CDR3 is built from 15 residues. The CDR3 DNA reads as TGTGCCAGCAGGGACGGACAGGGGGTCACAGATACGCAGTATTTT. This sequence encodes CASRDGQGVTDTQYF.

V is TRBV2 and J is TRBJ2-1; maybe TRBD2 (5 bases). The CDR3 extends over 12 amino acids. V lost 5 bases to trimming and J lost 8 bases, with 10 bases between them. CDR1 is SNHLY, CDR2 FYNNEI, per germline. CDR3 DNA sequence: TGTGCCAGCAGTATGGACTGGGATGAGCAGTTCTTC. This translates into CASSMDWDEQFF.

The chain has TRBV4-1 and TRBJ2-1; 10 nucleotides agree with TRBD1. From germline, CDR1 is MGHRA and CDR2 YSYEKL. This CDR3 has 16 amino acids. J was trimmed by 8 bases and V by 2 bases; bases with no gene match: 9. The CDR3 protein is CASSQPGQGGWDEQFF. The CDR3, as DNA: TGCGCCAGCAGCCAACCCGGACAGGGGGGGTGGGATGAGCAGTTCTTC.

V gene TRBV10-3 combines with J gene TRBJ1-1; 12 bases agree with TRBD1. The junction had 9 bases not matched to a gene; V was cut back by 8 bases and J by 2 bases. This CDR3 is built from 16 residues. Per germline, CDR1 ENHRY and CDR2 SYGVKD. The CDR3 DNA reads TGTGCCATCGCGGGACAGGGGGCGAATACTAACACTGAAGCTTTCTTT. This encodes CAIAGQGANTNTEAFF.

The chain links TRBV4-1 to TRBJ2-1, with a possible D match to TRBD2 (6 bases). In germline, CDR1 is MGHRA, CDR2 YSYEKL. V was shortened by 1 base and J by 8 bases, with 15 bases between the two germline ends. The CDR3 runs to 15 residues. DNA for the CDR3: TGCGCCAGCAGCCAAGCGGGACTCCGGCGCCATGAGCAGTTCTTC. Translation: CASSQAGLRRHEQFF.

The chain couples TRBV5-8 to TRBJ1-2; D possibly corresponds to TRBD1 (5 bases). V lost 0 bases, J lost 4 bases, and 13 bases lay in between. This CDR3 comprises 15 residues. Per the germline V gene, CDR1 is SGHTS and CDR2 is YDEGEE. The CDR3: CASSLGGRDFYGYTF. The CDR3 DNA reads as TGTGCCAGCAGCTTGGGGGGCAGGGATTTCTATGGCTACACCTTC.

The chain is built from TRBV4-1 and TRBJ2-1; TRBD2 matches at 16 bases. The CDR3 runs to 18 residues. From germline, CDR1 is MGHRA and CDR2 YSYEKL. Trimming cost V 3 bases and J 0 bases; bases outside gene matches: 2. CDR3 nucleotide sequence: TGCGCCAGCAGCCAGGGACTAGCGGGGGGGAGCTCCTACAATGAGCAGTTCTTC. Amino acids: CASSQGLAGGSSYNEQFF.

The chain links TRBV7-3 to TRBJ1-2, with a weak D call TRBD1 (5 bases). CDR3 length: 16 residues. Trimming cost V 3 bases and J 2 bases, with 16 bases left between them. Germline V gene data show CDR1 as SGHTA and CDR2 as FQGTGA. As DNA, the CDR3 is TGTGCCAGCAGCTTGCTCGGGACGGGGGGAAACTATGGCTACACCTTC. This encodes CASSLLGTGGNYGYTF.

The CDR3 region is CATQRNNEQFF. The CDR3 DNA reads TGTGCCACCCAGAGGAACAATGAGCAGTTCTTC. The chain recombines TRBV5-4 with TRBJ2-1; no definite D call. The CDR3 has 11 amino acids. Germline lookup yields CDR1 SGHNT and CDR2 YYREEE (reference sequence). V was clipped by 9 bases and J by 5 bases, with 9 bases between them.

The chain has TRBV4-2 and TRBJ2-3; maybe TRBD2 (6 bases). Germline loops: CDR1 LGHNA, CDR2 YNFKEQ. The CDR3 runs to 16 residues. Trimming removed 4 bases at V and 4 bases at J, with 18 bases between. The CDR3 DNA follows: TGTGCCAGCAGCCCAGAGGGTCCCGGAGGGGCAGATACGCAGTATTTT. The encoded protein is CASSPEGPGGADTQYF.